One sample yielded the 2 T cell receptor beta chains listed below, sequenced in a study of blood T cells in healthy people across ages (dated by TCRdb to between 2014 and 2017). Library construction relied on 5' RACE. These reads were obtained on an Illumina HiSeq 2500. A second about 7 to 12 cycle PCR used a sample-barcoded 5' primer and a J-beta primer mix. TCRdb's own reprocessing of the public reads used fastp at Q25 and MiXCR and kept productive beta chains. Under each unique CDR3 protein, matching rows form one entry showing the most common genes and DNA. This sample comprises about 930,000 distinct CDR3 sequences, approximately 32% of them detected only once. Of the sample, more than 8.5% is held by the ten largest clones. The sample also formed part of further work on T cells of mothers and their children.

Sequencing was done on a sample of blood. Every receptor here comes from a woman in her thirties or forties in good health.

A few counts support this clonotype. This sequence joins TRBV7-8 and TRBJ1-1; D is perhaps TRBD1 (5 bases). Trimming took 6 bases from V and 5 from J, leaving 13 bases between them. Per the germline V gene, CDR1 is SGHVS and CDR2 is FQNEAQ. The CDR3 extends over 13 amino acids. DNA of the CDR3: TGTGCCAGCAGTTGGGGGGGTGTGACTGAAGCTTTCTTT. Amino acid sequence: CASSWGGVTEAFF. Based on the CDR3 plus reference TRBV7-8 and TRBJ1-1, the full variable domain is GAGVSQSPRYKVAKRGQDVALRCDPISGHVSLFWYQQALGQGPEFLTYFQNEAQLDKSGLPSDRFFAERPEGSVSTLKIQRTQQEDSAVYLCASSWGGVTEAFFGQGTRLTVV.

This sequence joins TRBV2 and TRBJ1-1; 9 positions agree with TRBD1. The ends lost 6 bases at V and 6 bases at J; junction bases unmatched: 5. This CDR3 spans 13 amino acids. Per germline, CDR1 SNHLY and CDR2 FYNNEI. The CDR3 DNA is TGTGCCAGCAGGACGGACAGGGGAGCTGAAGCTTTCTTT. This translates into CASRTDRGAEAFF.